This TCR beta chain appears in the sequencing data of a study of cytomegalovirus exposure and HLA in healthy donors. PCR was performed using 60 Vbeta and 13 Jbeta primers. Here immunoSEQ multiplex PCR was the method, and the copy in TCRdb shows in-frame clones only, minus some. The table records around 250,000 clones, about nine tenths of them present only once. Study-level points and caveats: Three CMV-associated chains were confirmed in vitro to be specific for CMV antigens.

This clone was observed a single time. The target antigen is unknown. The sample contains more than one DNA sequence encoding this CDR3. This receptor was taken from a girl aged 2 to 10 in good health and CMV-seronegative. Source material: PBMCs.

CDR3: CASSLLGSSYNEQFF. CDR3 nucleotide sequence: TGTGCCAGCAGTTTATTAGGGAGCTCCTACAATGAGCAGTTCTTC. This chain joins TRBV27 and TRBJ2-1, with D perhaps TRBD2 (5 bases). V lost 1 base, J lost 0 bases, and 7 bases lay in between. Germline assignment: CDR1 MNHEY and CDR2 SMNVEV (reference sequence). This CDR3 has 15 residues.